Each of the 4 T cell receptor beta chains below was sequenced from the same sample in a study of regulatory and conventional T cells in RAG deficiency. Produced via immunoSEQ multiplex PCR; TCRdb's table is partial and in-frame only. The sample lists some 30,000 clones, more than 80% occurring once. This sample also appeared in a second study, on regulatory T cells. From that second work: Amplification used 52 TRBV primers and 13 TRBJ primers.

Sequencing was performed on CD8+ T cells sorted from blood. These receptors were obtained from a human donor in good health.

This clone was observed once. The chain carries TRBV9 and TRBJ2-1; D gene uncertain. The germline V gene has CDR1 SGDLS and CDR2 YYNGEE. The CDR3 has 12 amino acids. V was clipped by 3 bases and J by 7 bases, with 8 bases between them. The CDR3 bases are TGTGCCAGCAGCGCCATCGGGAATGAGCAGTTCTTC. This gives the protein CASSAIGNEQFF.

V gene TRBV6-1 combines with J gene TRBJ1-2; no reliable D call. Per germline, CDR1 MNHNS and CDR2 SASEGT. This CDR3 spans 14 amino acids. Trimming pared 3 bases from V and 4 bases from J, leaving 12 bases between. The CDR3 protein is CASSDSQTTYGYTF. As DNA, the CDR3 is TGTGCCAGCAGTGACAGTCAGACGACCTATGGCTACACCTTC.

This chain links TRBV10-2 with TRBJ2-7; D is perhaps TRBD1 or TRBD2 (5 bases each). Trimming removed 8 bases from V and 0 bases from J, with 11 bases in between. CDR3 size: 13 residues. Germline V CDR1 and CDR2: WSHSY, SAAADI. The CDR3 bases are TGCGCCAGCCGGGACGGCAACTCCTACGAGCAGTACTTC. This encodes CASRDGNSYEQYF.

The chain is built from TRBV18 and TRBJ1-2; 12 bases match TRBD1. V gave up 2 bases and J gave up 0 bases; unmatched junction bases: 4. This CDR3 is 17 amino acids long. Germline V gene data show CDR1 as KGHSH and CDR2 as LQKENI. CDR3 coding DNA: TGTGCCAGCTCACCAGAGGGACAGGGGGCTTCTAACTATGGCTACACCTTC. Protein sequence: CASSPEGQGASNYGYTF.